One sample yielded the 16 T cell receptor beta chains listed below, sequenced in a study of blood T cell repertoires in COVID-19. Only in-frame clones appear in the TCRdb table, and some are missing; sequencing was by immunoSEQ multiplex PCR. The sample yields 150,000 to 200,000 clones, 65% to 80% seen once. Sequencing was performed on peripheral blood. The receptors shown here come from a man between 60 and 75 years old with acute or convalescent COVID-19.

This clone was observed a handful of times. V gene TRBV25-1 combines with J gene TRBJ1-6; 8 nucleotides line up with TRBD1. Germline values: CDR1 MGHDK, CDR2 SYGVNS. J gave up 9 bases and V 2 bases, and 3 bases lay outside the gene matches. The CDR3 consists of 14 residues. In DNA form, the CDR3 reads TGTGCCAGCAGTGAAGTGGACAGGGCTTCACCCCTCCACTTT. Amino acids: CASSEVDRASPLHF.

This rearrangement joins TRBV29-1 to TRBJ2-7; the D gene is possibly TRBD1 (6 bases). The CDR3 contains 13 residues. Germline values: CDR1 SQVTM, CDR2 ANQGSEA. V gave up 7 bases and J gave up 4 bases, with 17 bases separating them. The CDR3 reads CSALGTTSYEQYF. CDR3 DNA sequence: TGCAGCGCCCTAGGGACAACTTCTTACGAGCAGTACTTC.

The chain carries TRBV7-9 and TRBJ2-5, with D perhaps matching TRBD1 (6 bases). CDR1 SEHNR and CDR2 FQNEAQ come from the germline V gene (reference sequence). The length of the CDR3 is 15 residues. V was cut by 1 base and J by 0 bases, with 9 bases left in between. The CDR3 DNA sequence: TGTGCCAGCAGCTTAGACAGGGAGTACCAAGAGACCCAGTACTTC. Its translation: CASSLDREYQETQYF.

This chain uses TRBV9 with TRBJ2-3; 8 bases align to TRBD2. The V gene's germline CDR1 is SGDLS and CDR2 YYNGEE. V lost 3 bases, J lost 2 bases, and 5 bases stayed unmatched. This CDR3 is 15 amino acids long. The CDR3 protein is CASSDAGGSTDTQYF. The CDR3 DNA reads TGTGCCAGCAGCGACGCGGGGGGCTCCACAGATACGCAGTATTTT.

The chain couples TRBV4-2 to TRBJ2-5; 13 bases agree with TRBD2. Germline CDR1 LGHNA, CDR2 YNFKEQ. The CDR3 length is 17 residues. V gave up 2 bases and J gave up 5 bases; unmatched junction bases: 8. The CDR3 bases are TGTGCCAGCAGCCAAAAAAGTAAGACTAGCGGGGGGGAGACCCAGTACTTC. It is translated as CASSQKSKTSGGETQYF.

This clone was seen a single time. V is TRBV29-1 and J is TRBJ2-1; 7 bases line up with TRBD2. Germline V gives CDR1 SQVTM, CDR2 ANQGSEA. This CDR3 is built from 14 residues. V dropped 7 bases and J dropped 1; count of bases not matched to a gene: 7. The CDR3 region is CSANGGYSYNEQFF. The CDR3 region has the DNA TGCAGCGCTAACGGGGGGTATTCCTACAATGAGCAGTTCTTC.

The genes are TRBV19 and TRBJ1-6; perhaps TRBD1 as D (5 bases). The CDR3 covers 16 residues. The ends were cut back, 1 base at V and 6 bases at J, with 13 bases in the middle. Germline V lookup: CDR1 LNHDA, CDR2 SQIVND (reference sequence). CDR3 nucleotides: TGTGCCAGTAGTATAGTCCCGGGACTAAGTAATTCACCCCTCCACTTT. As protein: CASSIVPGLSNSPLHF.

The chain uses TRBV3-1 (or the pseudogene TRBV3-2) and TRBJ1-1; D unclear. V gave up 0 bases and J gave up 10 bases, with 6 bases separating them. Germline values: CDR1 LGHDT, CDR2 YNNKEL (reference sequence). The CDR3 is 11 amino acids. The CDR3 loop reads CASSQDSGAFF. The CDR3 DNA sequence: TGTGCCAGCAGCCAAGACAGTGGAGCTTTCTTT.

This clone was detected once. The CDR3, as DNA: TGTGCCAGCAGCTCCGGGACTAGCCGCACCGGGGAGCTGTTTTTT. Its translation is CASSSGTSRTGELFF. The chain employs TRBV5-8 and TRBJ2-2; the match to TRBD2 covers 9 bases. Losses at the gene ends were 3 bases for V and 4 bases for J; bases not matched to a gene: 4. Germline loops: CDR1 SGHTS, CDR2 YDEGEE. The CDR3 has 15 amino acids.

This clone has more than one count but fewer than ten. CDR3 coding DNA: TGTGCCAGCAGCTTCAGGGCTAGCGGGCCCAATGAGCAGTTCTTC. Protein sequence: CASSFRASGPNEQFF. The chain is built from TRBV7-3 and TRBJ2-1, with TRBD2 matching 8 bases. Trimming took 3 bases from V and 6 from J; bases not matched to a gene: 7. The CDR3 consists of 15 residues. Germline-derived CDR1 and CDR2 are SGHTA and FQGTGA.

The chain carries TRBV4-1 and TRBJ1-1; 7 bases are a match to TRBD1. Germline CDR1 reads MGHRA; CDR2 reads YSYEKL. With V trimmed by 3 bases and J by 5 bases, 3 bases remained unmatched. This CDR3 has 13 amino acids. The CDR3 loop is CASSHQGDTEAFF. CDR3 DNA: TGCGCCAGCAGCCACCAGGGGGATACTGAAGCTTTCTTT.

The V and J genes are TRBV7-9 and TRBJ2-7, with 7 nucleotides matching TRBD1. CDR1 is SEHNR, CDR2 FQNEAQ, per germline (reference sequence). Trimming at V came to 4 bases and at J to 6 bases, leaving 3 bases not matched to a gene. CDR3 size: 12 residues. As DNA, the CDR3 is TGTGCCAGCAGCTCGACAGGGTCCGAGCAGTACTTC. Its protein product is CASSSTGSEQYF.

V gene TRBV19 combines with J gene TRBJ1-2; 7 positions agree with TRBD1. Per the germline V gene, CDR1 is LNHDA and CDR2 is SQIVND (reference sequence). The trim removed 3 bases at V and 8 bases at J, leaving 9 bases unmatched. CDR3 length equals 14 residues. The CDR3 spells CASSIPDRPLGYTF. The CDR3 nucleotides are TGTGCCAGTAGTATTCCGGACAGGCCCTTAGGCTACACCTTC.

The J gene is TRBJ1-2, the V gene TRBV2, with D possibly being TRBD1 (5 bases). With 4 bases removed from V and 5 bases from J, the gap between germline ends came to 14 bases. CDR1 and CDR2 from the germline V gene are SNHLY and FYNNEI. This CDR3 spans 14 amino acids. For the CDR3, the DNA is TGTGCCAGCAGTGTTGGCAGGGACTTATATGGCTACACCTTC. Its translation is CASSVGRDLYGYTF.

This chain connects TRBV5-4 to TRBJ1-6, with D possibly being TRBD1 (5 bases). Deletions cut 0 bases from V and 7 bases from J, with 11 bases between. Germline V CDR1 and CDR2: SGHNT, YYREEE (reference sequence). This CDR3 contains 15 residues. CDR3 region: CASSLAGGYNSPLHF. CDR3 DNA: TGTGCCAGCAGCTTGGCCGGGGGTTACAATTCACCCCTCCACTTT.

In its sample, this clone was seen once. J is TRBJ1-6 and V is TRBV25-1; 8 nucleotides agree with TRBD1. CDR3 size: 14 residues. Trimming took 6 bases from V and 5 from J; bases not matched to a gene: 3. Germline CDR1 MGHDK, CDR2 SYGVNS. In DNA, the CDR3 is TGTGCCAGCAGACTGGGACAGGATAATTCACCCCTCCACTTT. This encodes CASRLGQDNSPLHF.